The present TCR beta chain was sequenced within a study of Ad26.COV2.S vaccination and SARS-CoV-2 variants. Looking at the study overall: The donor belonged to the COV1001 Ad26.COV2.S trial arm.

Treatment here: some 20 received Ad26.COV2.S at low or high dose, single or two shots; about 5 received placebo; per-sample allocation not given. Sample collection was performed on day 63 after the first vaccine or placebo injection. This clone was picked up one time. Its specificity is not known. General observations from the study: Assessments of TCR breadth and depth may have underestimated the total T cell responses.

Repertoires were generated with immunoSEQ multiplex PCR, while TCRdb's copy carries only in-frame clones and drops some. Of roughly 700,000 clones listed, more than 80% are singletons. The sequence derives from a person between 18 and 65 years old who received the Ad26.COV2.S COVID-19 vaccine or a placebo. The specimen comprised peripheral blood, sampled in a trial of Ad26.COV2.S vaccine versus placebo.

The DNA of the CDR3 is TGTGCCAGCAGCCACGGTTTTCAAGAGACCCAGTACTTC. This translates into CASSHGFQETQYF. The chain links TRBV14 to TRBJ2-5; no firm D call. Germline V gene lookup returns CDR1 SGHDN and CDR2 FVKESK. The CDR3 consists of 13 residues. V gave up 3 bases and J gave up 2 bases, with 7 bases separating them.